Ten or more counts support the clone carrying this T cell receptor beta chain. Its antigen is currently unknown. The sample is drawn from a study of metastatic and nonmetastatic thyroid tumors. Study context: Repertoire comparisons spanned blood and tumor or nodule tissue from malignant and benign thyroid patients.

Points from the study as a whole: Within blood and tumor, benign nodules reportedly had significantly lower TCR beta diversity than malignant thyroid tumors did.

Germline V lookup: CDR1 SGDLS, CDR2 YYNGEE. V was clipped by 4 bases and J by 0 bases; unmatched bases: 5. This CDR3 spans 16 amino acids. As originally analysed: In papillary thyroid cancer, a distant-metastasis classifier was built using CDR3 differences across clinicopathological groups. TCRdb recomputed clones from the PCR reads via MiXCR. These V and J calls originate from TCRdb's pipeline instead of the authors' own analysis. The repertoire includes over 50,000 clones, almost 30% of them detected once, and 15% sits in the top ten. No patient received treatment before thyroid surgery. The sequenced sample consisted of blood. The receptor was derived from a female donor with papillary thyroid cancer or a benign thyroid nodule (not recorded which). Some clones in this sample may be carry-over from other donors' samples. This chain connects TRBV9 to TRBJ2-3; 10 bases map to TRBD2. CDR3 protein: CASSSTSGTSTDTQYF. Written as DNA, the CDR3 is TGTGCCAGCAGCTCTACTAGCGGGACAAGCACAGATACGCAGTATTTT.